This record covers a single T cell receptor (beta chain). Its specificity is unknown. The source of the sample is a study of T cells expressing NK-cell markers. General study points: The leading position in the CD3+CD56-NKG2C+ fraction of a handful of donors also went to these clonotypes. More than 5 donors carried dominant NKG2C+ clonotypes that made up roughly 1.0-7.5% of their CD8+ T cells. What remained unclear was the HCMV specificity of expanded NKG2C+ T cell clones.

What made the TCR beta cDNA was 5'RACE template switching with UMIs. TCRdb re-called the 5' RACE reads and gives one entry per CDR3 protein, without DNA. Seen in this sample are around 470,000 distinct CDR3 sequences; the ten most common clones hold roughly 1.4%. Germline V lookup: CDR1 SGHVS, CDR2 FNYEAQ. This CDR3 spans 16 amino acids. The chain carries TRBV7-6 and TRBJ2-3; checking the TCRdb D call of TRBD2 is not possible without DNA. Sequencing used blood T cells: a sorted CD56 or NKG2C T cell subset, CD4+ or CD8+ T cells, or bulk PBMC T cells (not recorded which). The sequence was collected from a woman aged 45-60 years in good health. The chain's CDR3 is CASSLGGTSSTDTQYF.